The 16 T cell receptor beta chains given below trace back to one sample, sequenced in a study of OX40 agonist ivuxolimab in advanced cancers. Assay used: immunoSEQ multiplex PCR; TCRdb lists only in-frame clones, some missing. The sample lists roughly 48,000 clones; 80% to 90% were seen once. The input for sequencing was CD4+ or CD8+ T cells sorted from blood, taken in a trial of the OX40 agonist ivuxolimab. The receptors shown here come from an adult with an advanced solid tumor such as melanoma, head and neck, liver or kidney cancer.

This clone was recorded only once. The chain's CDR3 is CASSSLATRRGTEAFF. DNA for the CDR3: TGTGCCAGCAGTTCTCTGGCCACCCGACGGGGCACTGAAGCTTTCTTT. V usage is TRBV27 and J usage is TRBJ1-1; D ambiguous. Trimming left V 4 bases short and J 4 bases short, with 19 bases between. The CDR3 is 16 amino acids. Germline CDR1 is MNHEY and CDR2 is SMNVEV (reference sequence).

CDR3 DNA sequence: TGTGCCAGCAGCTTGCCAGTCCGGGACAGAGATACGCAGTATTTT. It is translated as CASSLPVRDRDTQYF. The rearrangement uses TRBV5-5 and TRBJ2-3; 7 bases agree with TRBD1. Germline trimming cut 1 base from V and 5 bases from J; bases unmatched to any gene: 7. CDR1 is SGHKS, CDR2 YYEKEE, per germline (reference sequence). The CDR3 runs 15 residues.

The rearrangement links TRBV5-6 to TRBJ2-7; 9 positions agree with TRBD1. The V gene end was trimmed by 0 bases and the J gene end by 4 bases; junction bases not matched to a gene: 8. CDR3 size: 16 residues. CDR1 and CDR2 from the germline V gene are SGHDT and YYEEEE. Here the CDR3 reads CASSLGGQGSIYEQYF. CDR3 nucleotides: TGTGCCAGCAGCTTGGGGGGACAGGGAAGTATATACGAGCAGTACTTC. Full variable domain (rest looked up from reference TRBV5-6 and TRBJ2-7): DAGVTQSPTHLIKTRGQQVTLRCSPKSGHDTVSWYQQALGQGPQFIFQYYEEEERQRGNFPDRFSGHQFPNYSSELNVNALLLGDSALYLCASSLGGQGSIYEQYFGPGTRLTVT.

There are a few counts of this clone. V is TRBV15 and J is TRBJ1-6, with 10 nucleotides matching TRBD1. This CDR3 is 14 amino acids long. V gave up 3 bases and J gave up 10 bases; unmatched junction bases: 3. Germline CDR1 reads LNHNV; CDR2 reads YYDKDF (reference sequence). The CDR3 reads CATSRDRGYSPLHF. The CDR3, as DNA: TGTGCCACCAGCAGGGACAGGGGGTACTCACCCCTCCACTTT.

This rearrangement joins TRBV30 to TRBJ1-5; D is unresolved. Per germline, CDR1 GTSNPN and CDR2 SVGIG (reference sequence). This CDR3 comprises 13 residues. V was clipped by 0 bases and J by 4 bases, with 7 bases between them. The CDR3 loop reads CAWSVFRNQPQHF. CDR3 nucleotides: TGTGCCTGGAGTGTTTTTAGGAATCAGCCCCAGCATTTT. Complete variable domain (other parts from reference TRBV30 and TRBJ1-5): SQTIHQWPATLVQPVGSPLSLECTVEGTSNPNLYWYRQAAGRGLQLLFYSVGIGQISSEVPQNLSASRPQDRQFILSSKKLLLSDSGFYLCAWSVFRNQPQHFGDGTRLSIL.

This clone was detected only a few times. V gene TRBV12-5 combines with J gene TRBJ2-5; a weak D match, TRBD2 (6 bases). The J call may not be correct, given that the DNA end is closer to TRBJ2-7. From germline, CDR1 is LGHNT and CDR2 FRNRAP. The CDR3 has 15 amino acids. The CDR3 nucleotides are TGTGCTAGTGGTTTGGGACGGGGGAGCTCCTACGAGCAGTACTTC. It is translated as CASGLGRGSSYEQYF.

CDR3 nucleotides: TGTGCCAGCAGCCGCGGGAGAAGGGACAATGAGCAGTTCTTC. Its translation: CASSRGRRDNEQFF. The J gene is TRBJ2-1, the V gene TRBV9, with TRBD2 matching 7 bases. The CDR3 sequence is 14 residues long. V trimming: 4 bases; J trimming: 5 bases; junction bases outside the gene matches: 6. Germline loops: CDR1 SGDLS, CDR2 YYNGEE.

The V and J genes are TRBV9 and TRBJ2-5; D remains ambiguous. This CDR3 spans 12 amino acids. Germline values: CDR1 SGDLS, CDR2 YYNGEE. V was trimmed by 4 bases and J by 0 bases, leaving 4 bases between them. The CDR3 DNA follows: TGTGCCAGCAGCCCCAACCAAGAGACCCAGTACTTC. This sequence encodes CASSPNQETQYF.

The J gene is TRBJ2-4, the V gene TRBV7-2; TRBD1 or TRBD2 may be the D gene (5 bases each). Trimming pared 8 bases from V and 5 bases from J, leaving 19 bases between. Germline V gives CDR1 SGHTA, CDR2 FQGNSA. This CDR3 has 15 amino acids. This CDR3 reads CASSPFRGYENIQYF. Here the CDR3 DNA reads TGTGCCAGCTCTCCATTTCGGGGCTATGAAAACATTCAGTACTTC.

The rearrangement uses TRBV6-1 and TRBJ2-1; D is perhaps TRBD1 or TRBD2 (5 bases each). Deletions cut 3 bases from V and 9 bases from J, with 9 bases between. CDR1 and CDR2 (germline): MNHNS, SASEGT. This CDR3 region has 12 residues. The CDR3 loop is CASSEGVGEQFF. In DNA form, the CDR3 reads TGTGCCAGCAGTGAGGGGGTGGGTGAGCAGTTCTTC.

V is TRBV4-1 and J is TRBJ1-6, with no clear D. CDR3 length: 15 residues. Germline assignment: CDR1 MGHRA and CDR2 YSYEKL. Between the trimmed V and J ends, which lost 0 bases and 4 bases, there was a span of 7 bases. In DNA, the CDR3 is TGCGCCAGCAGCCAAGATCCGGGATATAATTCACCCCTCCACTTT. Translated: CASSQDPGYNSPLHF.

This clone appeared once. The chain carries TRBV11-2 and TRBJ1-5; 10 nucleotides align to TRBD1. The CDR3 is 15 amino acids. CDR1 and CDR2 (germline): SGHAT, FQNNGV. The V gene end was trimmed by 0 bases and the J gene end by 6 bases; junction bases not matched to a gene: 2. CDR3 in amino acids: CASSLDGQGGQPQHF. The CDR3 nucleotides read TGTGCCAGCAGCTTAGACGGACAGGGGGGTCAGCCCCAGCATTTT.

This clone was seen a single time. The rearrangement joins TRBV11-2 to TRBJ2-3; 12 bases are shared with TRBD2. Germline V gene lookup returns CDR1 SGHAT and CDR2 FQNNGV. The junction had 7 bases not matched to a gene; V was cut back by 6 bases and J by 6 bases. This CDR3 is 15 amino acids long. As DNA, the CDR3 is TGTGCCAGCAGTTCCCTAGCGGGAGGGTCCGATACGCAGTATTTT. Translated, it gives CASSSLAGGSDTQYF.

V gene TRBV11-1 combines with J gene TRBJ2-5, with 7 positions matching TRBD1. The CDR3 has 14 amino acids. J gave up 0 bases and V 5 bases, and 3 bases lay outside the gene matches. Per germline, CDR1 SGHAT and CDR2 FQDESV (reference sequence). The CDR3 here is CASSLDRDQETQYF. In DNA form, the CDR3 reads TGTGCCAGCAGCCTTGACAGGGACCAAGAGACCCAGTACTTC.

The chain uses TRBV5-6 and TRBJ1-2; 10 bases line up with TRBD1. Germline values: CDR1 SGHDT, CDR2 YYEEEE. The CDR3 has 17 residues. Unmatched junction bases numbered 6, after V lost 1 base and J lost 0 bases. The CDR3 loop is CASSLRRDRGANYGYTF. The CDR3 DNA reads as TGTGCCAGCAGCTTGAGGAGGGACAGGGGAGCTAACTATGGCTACACCTTC.

The chain employs TRBV15 and TRBJ1-1; tentative D call: TRBD1 (6 bases). Trimming shortened V by 1 base and J by 6 bases, and 21 bases separated the two germline ends. This CDR3 spans 17 amino acids. Germline V gene sequence: CDR1 LNHNV, CDR2 YYDKDF (reference sequence). The CDR3 region is CATSRALSTGPRAEAFF. CDR3 DNA: TGTGCCACCAGCAGAGCACTCTCGACAGGCCCCAGGGCTGAAGCTTTCTTT. Together with reference TRBV15 and TRBJ1-1, the CDR3 gives the full variable domain: DAMVIQNPRYQVTQFGKPVTLSCSQTLNHNVMYWYQQKSSQAPKLLFHYYDKDFNNEADTPDNFQSRRPNTSFCFLDIRSPGLGDTAMYLCATSRALSTGPRAEAFFGQGTRLTVV.